Listed below are T cell receptor beta chains from one sample, sequenced in a study of blood T cell repertoires in COVID-19. Profiling relied on immunoSEQ multiplex PCR, and the TCRdb table lists in-frame clones only, not all of them. The profile covers more than 250,000 clones, with 87% appearing a single time and approximately 5.4% taken by the ten largest. The source material was PBMCs or T cells enriched from blood (not recorded which). All receptors derive from a woman aged 25 to 39 who had recovered from COVID-19. CDR3s leave out the opening cysteine and the closing phenylalanine or tryptophan.

V gene,CDR3 protein
TRBV7-9,ASSPGTAHSYGYT
TRBV4-3,ASSQHRARVAEQY
TRBV5-1,ASSTGQGASNEQF
TRBV5-4,ASSLLRGSGTGELF
TRBV5-1,ASSLFSREDEAF
TRBV5-4,ASSRSGGNTGELF
TRBV5-1,ASSSGTGVARTNEKLF
TRBV29-1,SGDSVSGGAQEQF
TRBV7-9,ASSPPPGYEQY
TRBV2,ASSPFDEQY
TRBV11-3,ASSSDGTEAF
TRBV19,ASSLGQGASYEQY
TRBV6-5,ASSTPNYGYT
TRBV3-1/TRBV3-2,ASSQEDKPGVYGYT
TRBV5-1,ASSWDIGTIQFYGYT
TRBV30,AWSVGFRKETQY
TRBV6-1,ASSERAGGSLRAF
TRBV5-4,ASSPGTSGETQY
TRBV5-1,ASSLNREGETQY
TRBV30,AWSVGQGFAEAF
TRBV6-2/TRBV6-3,ASSIDGNYYEQY
TRBV27,ASSLGASGNQPQH
TRBV30,AWSIVDRGQGARRPF
TRBV5-6,ASSLRREQF
TRBV5-6,ASSPRFRADNSPLH
TRBV5-4,ASSSTGTARSPLH